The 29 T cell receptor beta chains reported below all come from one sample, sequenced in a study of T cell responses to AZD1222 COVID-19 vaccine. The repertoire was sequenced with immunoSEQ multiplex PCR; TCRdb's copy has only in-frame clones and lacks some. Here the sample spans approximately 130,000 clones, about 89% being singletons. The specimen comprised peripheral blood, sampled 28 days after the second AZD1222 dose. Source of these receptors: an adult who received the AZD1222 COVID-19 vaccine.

The CDR3 spells CASSFRQPDNGYTF. The CDR3 DNA sequence: TGTGCCAGCAGTTTCCGACAGCCCGATAATGGCTACACCTTC. The chain couples TRBV6-6 to TRBJ1-2; weak D call: TRBD1 (5 bases). Germline CDR1 MNHNY, CDR2 SVGAGI (reference sequence). CDR3 size: 14 residues. V lost 4 bases to trimming and J lost 6 bases, with 15 bases between them.

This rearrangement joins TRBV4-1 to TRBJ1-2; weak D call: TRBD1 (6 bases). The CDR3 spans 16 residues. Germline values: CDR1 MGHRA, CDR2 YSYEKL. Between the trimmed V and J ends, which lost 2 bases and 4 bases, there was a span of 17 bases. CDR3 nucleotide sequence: TGCGCCAGCAGCCAATCTGCCGGCGGACAGCTCTATGGCTACACCTTC. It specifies CASSQSAGGQLYGYTF.

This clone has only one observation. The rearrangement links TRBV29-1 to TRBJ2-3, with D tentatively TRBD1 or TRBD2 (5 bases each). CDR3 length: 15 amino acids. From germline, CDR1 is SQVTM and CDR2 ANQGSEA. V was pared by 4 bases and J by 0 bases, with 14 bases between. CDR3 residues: CSVARDPTSTDTQYF. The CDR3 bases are TGCAGCGTTGCCCGGGACCCGACTAGCACAGATACGCAGTATTTT.

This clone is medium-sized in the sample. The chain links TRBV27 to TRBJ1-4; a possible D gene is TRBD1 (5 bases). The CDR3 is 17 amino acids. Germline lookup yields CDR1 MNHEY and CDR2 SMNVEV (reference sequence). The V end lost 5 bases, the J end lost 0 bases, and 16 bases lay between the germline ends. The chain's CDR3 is CASSPPATGATNEKLFF. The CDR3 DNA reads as TGTGCCAGCAGTCCCCCTGCCACGGGGGCAACTAATGAAAAACTGTTTTTT.

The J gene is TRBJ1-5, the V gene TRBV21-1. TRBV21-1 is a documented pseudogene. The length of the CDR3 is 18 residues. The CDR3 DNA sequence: TGTGCCAGCAGCAATGCTCCGTGGGTCATCTACGGCAATCAGCCCCAGCATTTT. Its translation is CASSNAPWVIYGNQPQHF.

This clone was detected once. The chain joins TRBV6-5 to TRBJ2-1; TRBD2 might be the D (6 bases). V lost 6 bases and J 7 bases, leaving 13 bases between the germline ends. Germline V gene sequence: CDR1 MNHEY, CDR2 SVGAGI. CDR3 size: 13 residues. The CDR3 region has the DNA TGTGCCAGCAGAGCCGATCGGGGGAATGAGCAGTTCTTC. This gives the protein CASRADRGNEQFF.

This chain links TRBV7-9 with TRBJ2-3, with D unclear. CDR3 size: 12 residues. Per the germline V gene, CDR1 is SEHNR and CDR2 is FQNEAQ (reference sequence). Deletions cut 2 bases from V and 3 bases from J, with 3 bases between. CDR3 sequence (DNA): TGTGCCAGCAGCTTAAGAACAGATACGCAGTATTTT. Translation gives CASSLRTDTQYF.

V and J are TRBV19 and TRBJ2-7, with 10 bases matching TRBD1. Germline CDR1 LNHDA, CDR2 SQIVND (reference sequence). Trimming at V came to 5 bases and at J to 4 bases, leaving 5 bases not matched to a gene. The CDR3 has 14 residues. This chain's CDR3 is CASSWRDRGYEQYF. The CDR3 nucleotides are TGTGCCAGTAGTTGGAGGGACAGGGGTTACGAGCAGTACTTC.

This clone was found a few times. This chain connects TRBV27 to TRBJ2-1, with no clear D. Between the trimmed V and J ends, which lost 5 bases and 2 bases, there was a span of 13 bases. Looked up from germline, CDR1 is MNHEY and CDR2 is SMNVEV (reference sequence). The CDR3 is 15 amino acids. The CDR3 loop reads CASSPRVNPYNEQFF. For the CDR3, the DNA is TGTGCCAGCAGTCCACGGGTTAACCCCTACAATGAGCAGTTCTTC.

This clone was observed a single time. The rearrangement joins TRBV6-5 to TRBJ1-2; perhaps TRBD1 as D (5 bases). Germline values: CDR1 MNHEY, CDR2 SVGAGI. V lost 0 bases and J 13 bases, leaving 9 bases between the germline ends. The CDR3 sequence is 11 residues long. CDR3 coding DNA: TGTGCCAGCAGTTACTCGGGGGAGAGCACCTTC. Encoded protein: CASSYSGESTF.

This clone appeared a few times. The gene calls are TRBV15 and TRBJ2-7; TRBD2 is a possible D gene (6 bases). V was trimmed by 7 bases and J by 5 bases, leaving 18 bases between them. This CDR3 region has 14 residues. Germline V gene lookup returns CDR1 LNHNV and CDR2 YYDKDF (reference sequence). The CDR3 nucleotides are TGTGCCACCAAGAGAGGGGAGGTCGTCGACGAGCAGTACTTC. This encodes CATKRGEVVDEQYF.

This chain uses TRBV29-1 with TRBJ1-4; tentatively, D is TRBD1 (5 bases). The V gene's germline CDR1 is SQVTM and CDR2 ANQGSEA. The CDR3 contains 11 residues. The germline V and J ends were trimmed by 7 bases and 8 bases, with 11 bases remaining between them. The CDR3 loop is CSAQRGEKLFF. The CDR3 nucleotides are TGCAGCGCCCAGCGGGGCGAAAAACTGTTTTTT.

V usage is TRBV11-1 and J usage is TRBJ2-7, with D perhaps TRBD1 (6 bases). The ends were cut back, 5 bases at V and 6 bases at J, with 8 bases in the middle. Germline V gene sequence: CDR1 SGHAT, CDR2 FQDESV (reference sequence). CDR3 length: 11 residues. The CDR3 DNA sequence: TGTGCCAGCAGCCACAGGGTCGAGCAGTACTTC. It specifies CASSHRVEQYF.

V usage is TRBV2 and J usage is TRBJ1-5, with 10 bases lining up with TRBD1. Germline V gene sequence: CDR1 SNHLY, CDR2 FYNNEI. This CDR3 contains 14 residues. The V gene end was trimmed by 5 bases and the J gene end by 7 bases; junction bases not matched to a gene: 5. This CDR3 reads CASSFDRGRQPQHF. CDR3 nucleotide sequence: TGTGCCAGCAGTTTCGACAGGGGGCGGCAGCCCCAGCATTTT.

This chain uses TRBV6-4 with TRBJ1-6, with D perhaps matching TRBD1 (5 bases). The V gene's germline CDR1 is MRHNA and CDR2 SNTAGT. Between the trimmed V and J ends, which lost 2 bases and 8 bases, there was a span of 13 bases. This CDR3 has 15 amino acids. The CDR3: CASSDQSGGDSPLHF. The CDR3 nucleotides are TGTGCCAGCAGTGACCAGTCCGGGGGGGATTCACCCCTCCACTTT.

The CDR3 sequence: CASSKPIKMNTEAFF. The CDR3 nucleotides are TGTGCCAGCAGCAAACCCATAAAAATGAACACTGAAGCTTTCTTT. The rearrangement joins TRBV21-1 to TRBJ1-1. TRBV21-1 is designated a pseudogene. The CDR3 runs 15 residues.

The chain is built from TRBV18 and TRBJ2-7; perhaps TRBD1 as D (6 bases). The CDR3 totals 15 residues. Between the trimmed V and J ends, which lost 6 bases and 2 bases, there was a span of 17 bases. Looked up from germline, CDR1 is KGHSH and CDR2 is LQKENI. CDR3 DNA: TGTGCCAGCTCTGAAGGGACACCATGGACCTACGAGCAGTACTTC. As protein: CASSEGTPWTYEQYF.

Here the CDR3 reads CASSPTVRGGTEAFF. The CDR3 DNA reads as TGTGCCAGCAGTCCAACCGTTCGGGGTGGAACTGAAGCTTTCTTT. This rearrangement joins TRBV27 to TRBJ1-1; D unclear. Germline V gene data show CDR1 as MNHEY and CDR2 as SMNVEV (reference sequence). The CDR3 contains 15 residues. V lost 5 bases and J lost 5, with 18 bases in between.

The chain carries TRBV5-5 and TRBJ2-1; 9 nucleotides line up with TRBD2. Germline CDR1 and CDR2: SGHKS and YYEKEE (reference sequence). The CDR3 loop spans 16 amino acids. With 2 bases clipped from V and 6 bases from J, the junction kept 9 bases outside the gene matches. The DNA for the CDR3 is TGTGCCAGCAGCTTTAGGGGACTAGCTGGACTCAATGAGCAGTTCTTC. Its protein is CASSFRGLAGLNEQFF.

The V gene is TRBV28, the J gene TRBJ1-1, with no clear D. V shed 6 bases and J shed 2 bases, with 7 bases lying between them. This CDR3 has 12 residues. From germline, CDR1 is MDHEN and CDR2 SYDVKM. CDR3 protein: CASRPANTEAFF. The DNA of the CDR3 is TGTGCCAGCAGGCCTGCAAACACTGAAGCTTTCTTT.

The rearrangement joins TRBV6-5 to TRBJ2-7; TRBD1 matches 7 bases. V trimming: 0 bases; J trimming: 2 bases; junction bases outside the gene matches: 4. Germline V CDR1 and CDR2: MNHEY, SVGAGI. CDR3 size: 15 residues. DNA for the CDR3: TGTGCCAGCAGTTACTCGCGGACAGGTCCCTACGAGCAGTACTTC. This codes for CASSYSRTGPYEQYF.

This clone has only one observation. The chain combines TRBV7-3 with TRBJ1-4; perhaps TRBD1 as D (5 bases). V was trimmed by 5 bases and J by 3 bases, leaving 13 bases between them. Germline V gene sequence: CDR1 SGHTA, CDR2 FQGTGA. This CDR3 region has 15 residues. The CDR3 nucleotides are TGTGCCAGCAGCCCCGGGACGTCGCCTAATGAAAAACTGTTTTTT. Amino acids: CASSPGTSPNEKLFF.

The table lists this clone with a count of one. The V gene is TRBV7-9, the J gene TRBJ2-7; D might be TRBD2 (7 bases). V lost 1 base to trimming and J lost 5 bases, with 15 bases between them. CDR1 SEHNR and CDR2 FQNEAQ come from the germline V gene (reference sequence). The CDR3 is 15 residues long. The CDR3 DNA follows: TGTGCCAGCAGCTTAGGCCCCGGGGGGCGAAACGAGCAGTACTTC. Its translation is CASSLGPGGRNEQYF.

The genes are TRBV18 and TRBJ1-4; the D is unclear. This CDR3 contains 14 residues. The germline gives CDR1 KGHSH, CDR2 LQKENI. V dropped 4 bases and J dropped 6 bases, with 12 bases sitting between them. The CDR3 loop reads CASSLGQPYEKLFF. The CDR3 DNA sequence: TGTGCCAGCTCACTTGGGCAGCCCTATGAAAAACTGTTTTTT.

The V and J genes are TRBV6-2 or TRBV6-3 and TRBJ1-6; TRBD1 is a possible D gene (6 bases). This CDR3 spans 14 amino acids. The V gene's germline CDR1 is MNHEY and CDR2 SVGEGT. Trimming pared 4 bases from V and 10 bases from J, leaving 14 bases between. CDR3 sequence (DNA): TGTGCCAGCAGTTGGGGGCCTCCGGGGTCACCCCTCCACTTT. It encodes CASSWGPPGSPLHF.

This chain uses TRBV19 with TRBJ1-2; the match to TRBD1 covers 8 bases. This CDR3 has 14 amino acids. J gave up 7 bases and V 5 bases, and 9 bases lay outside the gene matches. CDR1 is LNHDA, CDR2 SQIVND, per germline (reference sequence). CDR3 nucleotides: TGTGCCAGTAGTCCACGCAGACAGGGGTTTGGCTACACCTTC. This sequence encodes CASSPRRQGFGYTF.

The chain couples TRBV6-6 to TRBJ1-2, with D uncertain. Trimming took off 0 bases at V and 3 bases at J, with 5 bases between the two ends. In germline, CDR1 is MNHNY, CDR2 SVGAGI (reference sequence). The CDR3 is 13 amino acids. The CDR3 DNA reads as TGTGCCAGCAGTTACTCCCAGGACTATGGCTACACCTTC. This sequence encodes CASSYSQDYGYTF.

As DNA, the CDR3 is TGTGCCTGGACGGGGGGTACCATGAACACTGAAGCTTTCTTT. Residues: CAWTGGTMNTEAFF. The chain combines TRBV30 with TRBJ1-1, with D possibly matching TRBD1 (5 bases). CDR1 GTSNPN and CDR2 SVGIG come from the germline V gene (reference sequence). This CDR3 is built from 14 residues. V dropped 4 bases and J dropped 0 bases, with 12 bases sitting between them.

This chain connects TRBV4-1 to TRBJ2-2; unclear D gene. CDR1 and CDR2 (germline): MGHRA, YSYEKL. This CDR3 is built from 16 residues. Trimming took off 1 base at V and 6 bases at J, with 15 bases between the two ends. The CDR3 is CASSQGGVVSSGELFF. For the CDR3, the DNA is TGCGCCAGCAGCCAAGGCGGAGTTGTTAGCTCCGGGGAGCTGTTTTTT.